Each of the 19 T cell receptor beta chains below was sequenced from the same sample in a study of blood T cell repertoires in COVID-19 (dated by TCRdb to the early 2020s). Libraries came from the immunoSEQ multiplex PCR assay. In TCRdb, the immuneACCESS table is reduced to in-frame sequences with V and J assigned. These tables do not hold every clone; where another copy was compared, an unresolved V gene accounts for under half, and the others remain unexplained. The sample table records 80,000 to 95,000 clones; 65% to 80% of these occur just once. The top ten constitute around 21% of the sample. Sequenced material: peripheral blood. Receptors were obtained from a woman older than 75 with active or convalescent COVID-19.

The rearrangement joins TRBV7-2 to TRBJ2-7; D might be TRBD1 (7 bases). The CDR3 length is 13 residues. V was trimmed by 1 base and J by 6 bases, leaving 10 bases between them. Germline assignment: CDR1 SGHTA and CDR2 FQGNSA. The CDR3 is CASSLDRGGEQYF. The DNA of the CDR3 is TGTGCCAGCAGCTTAGACAGGGGAGGCGAGCAGTACTTC.

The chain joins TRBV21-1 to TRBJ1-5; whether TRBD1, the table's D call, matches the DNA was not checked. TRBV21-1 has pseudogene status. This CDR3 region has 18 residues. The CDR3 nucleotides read TGTGCCAGCAGCGAAAAAACTGCGGACAGGGTAGGGGATCAGCCCCAGCATTTT. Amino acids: CASSEKTADRVGDQPQHF.

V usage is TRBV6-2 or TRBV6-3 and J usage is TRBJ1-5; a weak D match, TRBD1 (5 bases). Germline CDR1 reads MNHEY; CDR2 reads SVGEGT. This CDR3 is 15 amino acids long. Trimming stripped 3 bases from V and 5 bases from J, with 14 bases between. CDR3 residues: CASSYRQGIHQPQHF. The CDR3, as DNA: TGTGCCAGCAGTTATCGTCAGGGTATACATCAGCCCCAGCATTTT.

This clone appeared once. The CDR3 nucleotides are TGTGCCAGCAGTTACGGGGACAGGGGGGATGAGCAGTTCTTC. Its translation is CASSYGDRGDEQFF. The chain links TRBV6-6 to TRBJ2-1, with TRBD1 identical over 11 bases. Looked up from germline, CDR1 is MNHNY and CDR2 is SVGAGI (reference sequence). The V gene end was trimmed by 2 bases and the J gene end by 8 bases; junction bases not matched to a gene: 2. This CDR3 has 14 amino acids.

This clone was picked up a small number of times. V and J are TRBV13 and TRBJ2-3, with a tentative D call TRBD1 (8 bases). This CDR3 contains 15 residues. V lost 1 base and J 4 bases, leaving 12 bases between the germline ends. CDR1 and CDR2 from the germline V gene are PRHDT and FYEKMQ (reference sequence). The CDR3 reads CASSLEQGGPDTQYF. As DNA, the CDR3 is TGTGCCAGCAGCTTAGAACAGGGGGGGCCAGATACGCAGTATTTT.

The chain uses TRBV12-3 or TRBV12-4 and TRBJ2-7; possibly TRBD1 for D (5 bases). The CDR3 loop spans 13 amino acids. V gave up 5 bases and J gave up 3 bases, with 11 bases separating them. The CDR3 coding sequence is TGTGCCAGCAGTGAACAGGAGATCTACGAGCAGTACTTC. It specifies CASSEQEIYEQYF.

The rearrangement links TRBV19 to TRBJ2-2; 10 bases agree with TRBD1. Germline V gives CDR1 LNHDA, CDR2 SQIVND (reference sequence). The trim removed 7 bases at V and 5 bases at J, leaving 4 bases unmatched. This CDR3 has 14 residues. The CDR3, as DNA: TGTGCCAGTACCAGGGGACAGGGGACCGGGGAGCTGTTTTTT. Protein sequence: CASTRGQGTGELFF.

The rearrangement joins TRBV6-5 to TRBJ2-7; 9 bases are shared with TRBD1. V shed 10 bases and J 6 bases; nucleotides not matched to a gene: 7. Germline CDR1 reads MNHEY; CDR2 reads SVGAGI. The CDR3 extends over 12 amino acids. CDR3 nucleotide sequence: TGTGCCACCGGGACAGGGCTTGGCGAGCAGTACTTC. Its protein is CATGTGLGEQYF.

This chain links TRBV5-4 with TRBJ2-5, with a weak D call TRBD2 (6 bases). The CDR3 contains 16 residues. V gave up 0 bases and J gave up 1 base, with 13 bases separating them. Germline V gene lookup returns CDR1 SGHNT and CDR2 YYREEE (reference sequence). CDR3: CASSLGTGVSQETQYF. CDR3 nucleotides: TGTGCCAGCAGCTTGGGCACGGGGGTCTCCCAAGAGACCCAGTACTTC.

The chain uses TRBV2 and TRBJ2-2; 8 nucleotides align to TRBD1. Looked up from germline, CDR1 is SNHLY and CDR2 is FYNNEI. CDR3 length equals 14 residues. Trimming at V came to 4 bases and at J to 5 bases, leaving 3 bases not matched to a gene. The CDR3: CASSGDRGTGELFF. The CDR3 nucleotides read TGTGCCAGCAGTGGAGACAGGGGTACCGGGGAGCTGTTTTTT.

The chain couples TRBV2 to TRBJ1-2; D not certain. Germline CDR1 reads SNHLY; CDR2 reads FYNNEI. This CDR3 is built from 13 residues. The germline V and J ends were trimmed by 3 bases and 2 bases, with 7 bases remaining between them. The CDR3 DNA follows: TGTGCCAGCAGTGAGGGAGGGAACTATGGCTACACCTTC. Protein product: CASSEGGNYGYTF.

CDR3 DNA: TGCGCCAGCAACGAGGGGAACACCGGGGAGCTGTTTTTT. Protein: CASNEGNTGELFF. V and J are TRBV5-1 and TRBJ2-2, with a weak D call TRBD2 (5 bases). Trimming shortened V by 6 bases and J by 1 base, and 7 bases separated the two germline ends. The CDR3 covers 13 residues. Germline CDR1 is SGHRS and CDR2 is YFSETQ.

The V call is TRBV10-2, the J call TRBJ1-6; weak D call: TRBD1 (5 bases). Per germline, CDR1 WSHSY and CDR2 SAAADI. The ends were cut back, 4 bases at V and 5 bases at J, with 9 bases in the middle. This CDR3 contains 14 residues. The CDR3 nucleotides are TGCGCCAGCAGTGCGGGCAGGGATAATTCACCCCTCCACTTT. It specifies CASSAGRDNSPLHF.

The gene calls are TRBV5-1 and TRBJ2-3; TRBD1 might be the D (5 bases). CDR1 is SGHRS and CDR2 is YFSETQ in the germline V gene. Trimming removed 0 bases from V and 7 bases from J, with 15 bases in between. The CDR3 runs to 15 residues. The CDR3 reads CASSLEGMRRNTQYF. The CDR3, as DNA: TGCGCCAGCAGCTTGGAGGGGATGAGGCGCAATACGCAGTATTTT.

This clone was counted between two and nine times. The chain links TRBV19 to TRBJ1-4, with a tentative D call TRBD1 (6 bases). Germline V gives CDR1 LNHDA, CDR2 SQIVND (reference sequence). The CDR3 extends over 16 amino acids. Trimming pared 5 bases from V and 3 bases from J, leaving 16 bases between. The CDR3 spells CASSGVTTGPNEKLFF. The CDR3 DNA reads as TGTGCCAGTAGTGGCGTGACTACAGGGCCTAATGAAAAACTGTTTTTT.

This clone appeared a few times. CDR3 in amino acids: CASSFGETNEKLFF. The CDR3 coding sequence is TGTGCCAGCAGTTTTGGAGAGACTAATGAAAAACTGTTTTTT. The chain uses TRBV6-2 or TRBV6-3 and TRBJ1-4; D gene ambiguous. CDR1 is MNHEY and CDR2 is SVGEGT in the germline V gene. The CDR3 has 14 residues. The germline V and J ends were trimmed by 4 bases and 2 bases, with 8 bases remaining between them.

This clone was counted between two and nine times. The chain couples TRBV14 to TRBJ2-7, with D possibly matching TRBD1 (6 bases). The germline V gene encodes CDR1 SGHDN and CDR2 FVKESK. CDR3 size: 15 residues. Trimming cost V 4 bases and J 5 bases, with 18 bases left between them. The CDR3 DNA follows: TGTGCCAGCAGCCGAGTTACAGGGATTGCCCACGAGCAGTACTTC. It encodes CASSRVTGIAHEQYF. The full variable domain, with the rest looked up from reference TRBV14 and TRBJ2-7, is EAGVTQFPSHSVIEKGQTVTLRCDPISGHDNLYWYRRVMGKEIKFLLHFVKESKQDESGMPNNRFLAERTGGTYSTLKVQPAELEDSGVYFCASSRVTGIAHEQYFGPGTRLTVT.

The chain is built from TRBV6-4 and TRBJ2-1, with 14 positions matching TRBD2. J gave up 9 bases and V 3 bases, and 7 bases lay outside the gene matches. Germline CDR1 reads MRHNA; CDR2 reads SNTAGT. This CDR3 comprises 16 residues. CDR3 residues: CASSDQGLAGGSEQFF. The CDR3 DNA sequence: TGTGCCAGCAGTGATCAAGGACTAGCGGGGGGCAGTGAGCAGTTCTTC.

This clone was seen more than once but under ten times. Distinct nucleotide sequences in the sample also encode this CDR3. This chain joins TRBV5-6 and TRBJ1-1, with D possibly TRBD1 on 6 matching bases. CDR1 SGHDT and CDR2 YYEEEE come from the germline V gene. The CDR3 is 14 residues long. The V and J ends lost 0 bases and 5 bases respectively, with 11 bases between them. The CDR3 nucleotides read TGTGCCAGCAGCTTGGTGGGGGCTGGAACTGAAGCTTTCTTT. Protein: CASSLVGAGTEAFF. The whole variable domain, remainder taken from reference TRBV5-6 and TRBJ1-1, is DAGVTQSPTHLIKTRGQQVTLRCSPKSGHDTVSWYQQALGQGPQFIFQYYEEEERQRGNFPDRFSGHQFPNYSSELNVNALLLGDSALYLCASSLVGAGTEAFFGQGTRLTVV.